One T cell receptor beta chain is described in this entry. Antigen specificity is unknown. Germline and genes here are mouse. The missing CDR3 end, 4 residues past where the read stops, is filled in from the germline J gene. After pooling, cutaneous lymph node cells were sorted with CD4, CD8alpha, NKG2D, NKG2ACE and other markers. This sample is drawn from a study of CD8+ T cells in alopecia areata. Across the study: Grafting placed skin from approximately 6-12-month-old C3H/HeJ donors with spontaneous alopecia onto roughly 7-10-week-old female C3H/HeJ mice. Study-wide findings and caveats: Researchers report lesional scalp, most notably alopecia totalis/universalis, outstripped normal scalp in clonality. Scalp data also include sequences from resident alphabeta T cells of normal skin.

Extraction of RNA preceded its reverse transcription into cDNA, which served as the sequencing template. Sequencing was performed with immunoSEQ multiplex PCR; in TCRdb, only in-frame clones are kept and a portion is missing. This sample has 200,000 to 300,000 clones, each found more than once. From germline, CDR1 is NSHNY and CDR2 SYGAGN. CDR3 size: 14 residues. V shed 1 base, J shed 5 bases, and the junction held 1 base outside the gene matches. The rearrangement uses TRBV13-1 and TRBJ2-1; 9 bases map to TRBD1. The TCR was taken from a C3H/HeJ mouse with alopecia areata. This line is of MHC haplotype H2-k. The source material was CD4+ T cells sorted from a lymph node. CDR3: CASSDWDRDAEQFF. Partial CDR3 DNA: TGTGCCAGCAGTGATTGGGACAGGGATGCT.